These T cell receptor beta chains were read from a single sample in a study of blood T cell repertoires in COVID-19. Clones were sequenced by immunoSEQ multiplex PCR, and TCRdb holds only the in-frame ones, with some missing. The table lists roughly 90,000 clones, 89% of them singletons. Sequencing was performed on peripheral blood. The receptor source for this set is a man aged 50 to 59 with COVID-19, enrolled during active disease. Both conserved end residues are part of each CDR3. D genes are given only for firm matches. The listing skips clone size in some rows; elsewhere it reads once, few, many or a size class.

J,V,size,D,CDR3,DNA
TRBJ1-5,TRBV3-1/TRBV3-2,.,TRBD1,CASSRGQGINQPQHF,TGTGCCAGCAGTAGGGGACAGGGGATCAATCAGCCCCAGCATTTT
TRBJ1-4,TRBV6-7,.,.,CASSYSRGLDEKLFF,TGTGCCAGCAGTTACTCTAGGGGGTTGGATGAAAAACTGTTTTTT
TRBJ1-1,TRBV28,once,.,CASSSSGETVYKNTEAFF,TGTGCCAGCAGTTCCTCAGGGGAAACCGTGTACAAAAACACTGAAGCTTTCTTT
TRBJ1-1,TRBV30,.,.,CAWSVQMNTEAFF,TGTGCCTGGAGTGTACAAATGAACACTGAAGCTTTCTTT
TRBJ1-6,TRBV12-3/TRBV12-4,.,.,CASSFVRGPLHF,TGTGCCAGCAGTTTTGTAAGGGGACCCCTCCACTTT
TRBJ2-1,TRBV15,.,.,CATSRDRGNEQFF,TGTGCCACCAGCAGAGATCGGGGCAATGAGCAGTTCTTC
TRBJ2-5,TRBV10-3,.,.,CAISDPGLKETQYF,TGTGCCATCAGTGATCCGGGACTCAAAGAGACCCAGTACTTC
TRBJ2-3,TRBV4-1,.,.,CASSQERGREYF,TGCGCCAGCAGCCAAGAGCGGGGGCGCGAGTATTTT
TRBJ2-2,TRBV5-5,.,TRBD1,CASSSDRGPNTGELFF,TGTGCCAGCAGCTCAGACAGGGGACCGAACACCGGGGAGCTGTTTTTT
TRBJ2-7,TRBV5-6,.,TRBD1,CASSGTGGAVYEQYF,TGTGCCAGCAGCGGGACAGGGGGCGCCGTCTACGAGCAGTACTTC
TRBJ1-2,TRBV28,.,TRBD1,CASILGGQGPEGYTF,TGTGCCAGCATCTTAGGTGGACAGGGGCCAGAGGGCTACACCTTC
TRBJ2-7,TRBV13,.,TRBD2,CASSSGLAGALGEQYF,TGTGCCAGCAGCTCAGGACTAGCGGGGGCCCTAGGCGAGCAGTACTTC
TRBJ1-2,TRBV6-5,.,.,CASSPGVGIHGYTF,TGTGCCAGCAGTCCAGGGGTCGGGATCCATGGCTACACCTTC
TRBJ2-7,TRBV14,.,.,CASSQSGRASGEQYF,TGTGCCAGCAGCCAAAGCGGAAGGGCCTCGGGGGAGCAGTACTTC
TRBJ2-2,TRBV2,.,TRBD2,CASRPPSGGTGELFF,TGTGCCAGCAGACCGCCTAGCGGGGGCACCGGGGAGCTGTTTTTT
TRBJ1-2,TRBV4-1,.,.,CASSQGLQGRDGYTF,TGCGCCAGCAGCCAAGGACTACAGGGAAGGGATGGCTACACCTTC
TRBJ1-2,TRBV5-1,.,TRBD1,CASSLGQGHGYTF,TGCGCCAGCAGCCTGGGACAGGGACATGGCTACACCTTC
TRBJ2-7,TRBV6-5,.,.,CASSASVSYEQYF,TGTGCCAGCAGCGCGAGTGTATCCTACGAGCAGTACTTC
TRBJ1-6,TRBV27,.,.,CASSSPGGGDSPLHF,TGTGCCAGCAGTTCTCCGGGAGGGGGGGATTCACCCCTCCACTTT
TRBJ2-1,TRBV4-3,.,TRBD2,CASSQEGASGGYNEQFF,TGCGCCAGCAGCCAAGAGGGCGCTAGCGGGGGTTACAATGAGCAGTTCTTC
TRBJ1-2,TRBV30,.,.,CAWSVGGADGYGYTF,TGTGCCTGGAGTGTTGGAGGGGCCGATGGGTATGGCTACACCTTC
TRBJ2-3,TRBV9,.,.,CASSRQQGQGTDTQYF,TGTGCCAGCAGCCGTCAGCAAGGACAAGGCACAGATACGCAGTATTTT
TRBJ2-1,TRBV7-9,.,TRBD1,CASSSGQGAYNEQFF,TGTGCCAGCAGCTCGGGACAGGGGGCGTACAATGAGCAGTTCTTC
TRBJ2-2,TRBV7-3,.,.,CASSLNPRGSYGGELFF,TGTGCCAGCAGCTTAAACCCGCGGGGTTCTTATGGCGGGGAGCTGTTTTTT
TRBJ2-1,TRBV6-2/TRBV6-3,.,TRBD1,CASSRQGLGEQFF,TGTGCCAGCAGCCGACAGGGGTTGGGTGAGCAGTTCTTC
TRBJ1-6,TRBV7-2,.,TRBD1,CASSFWTGGKSPLHF,TGTGCCAGCAGCTTCTGGACAGGGGGCAAGTCACCCCTCCACTTT
TRBJ2-2,TRBV29-1,.,TRBD1,CSVWTGKPTGELFF,TGCAGCGTTTGGACAGGAAAGCCAACCGGGGAGCTGTTTTTT
TRBJ1-5,TRBV6-5,once,TRBD1,CASSFGQGEWQPQHF,TGTGCCAGCAGTTTCGGACAGGGAGAATGGCAGCCCCAGCATTTT
TRBJ2-1,TRBV5-1,.,TRBD2,CASSLGGGAYNEQFF,TGCGCCAGCAGCTTAGGCGGGGGGGCTTACAATGAGCAGTTCTTC
TRBJ2-2,TRBV10-3,few,TRBD1,CAIPDRGAQNTGELFF,TGTGCCATACCAGACAGGGGGGCACAGAACACCGGGGAGCTGTTTTTT
TRBJ2-7,TRBV10-3,.,TRBD1,CAIRDSYEQYF,TGTGCCATACGGGACAGCTACGAGCAGTACTTC
TRBJ2-3,TRBV24-1,.,.,CATSDRDRGITDTQYF,TGTGCCACCAGTGACCGAGACCGAGGGATCACAGATACGCAGTATTTT
TRBJ2-2,TRBV29-1,.,.,CSALTTNTGELFF,TGCAGCGCCCTGACAACGAACACCGGGGAGCTGTTTTTT
TRBJ1-3,TRBV7-9,.,.,CASSPLTGPSGNTIYF,TGTGCCAGCAGCCCACTAACAGGGCCCTCTGGAAACACCATATATTTT
TRBJ1-2,TRBV12-3/TRBV12-4,.,.,CASSLRPAYGYTF,TGTGCCAGCAGTTTGAGGCCAGCCTATGGCTACACCTTC
TRBJ1-1,TRBV6-5,.,TRBD1,CASSSQTTGYTEAFF,TGTGCCAGCAGTTCCCAGACGACAGGGTACACTGAAGCTTTCTTT
TRBJ2-5,TRBV7-9,.,TRBD1,CASSLATGAETQYF,TGTGCCAGCAGCTTAGCGACAGGGGCAGAGACCCAGTACTTC
TRBJ1-1,TRBV5-1,.,TRBD1,CASSLGQGAGRAFF,TGCGCCAGCAGCTTGGGGCAGGGGGCAGGTCGGGCTTTCTTT
TRBJ1-2,TRBV5-6,.,.,CASSLGRYYGYTF,TGTGCCAGCAGCTTGGGCAGGTACTATGGCTACACCTTC
TRBJ1-2,TRBV5-4,.,TRBD1,CASSSPDRGLYGYTF,TGTGCCAGCAGCTCTCCGGACAGGGGGCTCTATGGCTACACCTTC
TRBJ2-3,TRBV4-3,.,TRBD2,CASSQDFKRGGVDTQYF,TGCGCCAGCAGCCAAGATTTCAAGCGGGGGGGCGTAGATACGCAGTATTTT
TRBJ1-2,TRBV7-3,once,.,CASSLKRGYTF,TGTGCCAGCAGCTTAAAGCGGGGCTACACCTTC
TRBJ2-3,TRBV6-7,once,TRBD2,CATGGGSTDTQYF,TGTGCCACCGGGGGGGGGAGCACAGATACGCAGTATTTT
TRBJ1-2,TRBV18,.,.,CASSPGQGNYGYTF,TGTGCCAGCTCACCAGGGCAGGGTAACTATGGCTACACCTTC
TRBJ1-6,TRBV5-1,.,.,CASSSDWDIGNSPLHF,TGCGCCAGCAGCTCGGACTGGGACATTGGGAATTCACCCCTCCACTTT
TRBJ2-2,TRBV7-2,few,.,CASRDSSNTGELFF,TGTGCCAGCAGGGACAGCTCGAACACCGGGGAGCTGTTTTTT
TRBJ2-1,TRBV5-5,.,TRBD1,CASSPWGTGGSYNEQFF,TGTGCCAGCAGCCCCTGGGGGACAGGGGGATCCTACAATGAGCAGTTCTTC
TRBJ1-4,TRBV27,.,TRBD1,CASSQDRGNEKLFF,TGTGCCAGCAGCCAAGACAGGGGGAATGAAAAACTGTTTTTT
TRBJ2-3,TRBV10-2,.,TRBD2,CATGAGVLTDTQYF,TGCGCCACCGGGGCGGGGGTTTTAACAGATACGCAGTATTTT
TRBJ2-1,TRBV9,.,TRBD1,CASSAWDRPFNEQFF,TGTGCCAGCAGCGCATGGGACAGACCCTTCAATGAGCAGTTCTTC
TRBJ1-2,TRBV18,.,.,CASSPQGNGYTF,TGTGCCAGCTCACCACAGGGGAATGGCTACACCTTC
TRBJ1-1,TRBV2,.,.,CASSGTAENTEAFF,TGTGCCAGCAGTGGGACAGCTGAGAACACTGAAGCTTTCTTT
TRBJ2-7,TRBV3-1/TRBV3-2,.,TRBD1,CASSLPGQATYEQYF,TGTGCCAGCAGTCTCCCGGGACAGGCAACCTACGAGCAGTACTTC
TRBJ2-3,TRBV7-2,.,TRBD1,CASSRNRGHTDTQYF,TGTGCCAGCAGCCGTAACAGGGGGCACACAGATACGCAGTATTTT
TRBJ2-7,TRBV10-3,.,TRBD1,CAISGGTGAYEQYF,TGTGCCATCAGTGGAGGGACAGGGGCCTACGAGCAGTACTTC